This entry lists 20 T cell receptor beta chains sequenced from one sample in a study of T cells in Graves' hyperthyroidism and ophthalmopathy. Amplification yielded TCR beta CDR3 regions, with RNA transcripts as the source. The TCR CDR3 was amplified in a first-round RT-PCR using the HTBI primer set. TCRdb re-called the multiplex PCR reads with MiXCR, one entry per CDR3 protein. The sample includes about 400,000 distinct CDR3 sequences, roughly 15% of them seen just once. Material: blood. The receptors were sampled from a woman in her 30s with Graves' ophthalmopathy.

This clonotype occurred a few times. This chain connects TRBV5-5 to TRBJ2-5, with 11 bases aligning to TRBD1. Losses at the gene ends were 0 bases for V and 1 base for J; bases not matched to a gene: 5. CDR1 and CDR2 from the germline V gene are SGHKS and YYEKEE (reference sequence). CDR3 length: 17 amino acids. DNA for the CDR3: TGTGCCAGCAGCTTGGCACCCGGGACAGGGGGCCAAGAGACCCAGTACTTC. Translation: CASSLAPGTGGQETQYF.

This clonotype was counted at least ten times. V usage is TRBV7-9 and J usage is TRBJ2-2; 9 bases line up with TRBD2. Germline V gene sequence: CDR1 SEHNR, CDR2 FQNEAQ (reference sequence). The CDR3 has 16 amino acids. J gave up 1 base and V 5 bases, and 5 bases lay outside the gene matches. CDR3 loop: CASSNRLAENTGELFF. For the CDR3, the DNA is TGTGCCAGCAGCAATAGACTAGCGGAGAACACCGGGGAGCTGTTTTTT.

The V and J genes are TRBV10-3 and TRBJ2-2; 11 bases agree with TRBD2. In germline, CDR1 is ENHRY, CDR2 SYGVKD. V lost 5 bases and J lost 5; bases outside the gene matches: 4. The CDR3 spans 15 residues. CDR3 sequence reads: CAISPGLAVTGELFF. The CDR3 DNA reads TGTGCCATCAGTCCGGGACTAGCGGTAACCGGGGAGCTGTTTTTT.

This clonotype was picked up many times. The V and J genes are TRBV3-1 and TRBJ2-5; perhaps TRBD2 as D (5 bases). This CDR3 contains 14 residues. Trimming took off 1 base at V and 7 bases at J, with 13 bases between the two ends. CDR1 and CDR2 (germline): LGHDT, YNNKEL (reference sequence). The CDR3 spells CASSQVGVAGTQYF. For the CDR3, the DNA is TGTGCCAGCAGCCAAGTGGGCGTTGCGGGGACCCAGTACTTC.

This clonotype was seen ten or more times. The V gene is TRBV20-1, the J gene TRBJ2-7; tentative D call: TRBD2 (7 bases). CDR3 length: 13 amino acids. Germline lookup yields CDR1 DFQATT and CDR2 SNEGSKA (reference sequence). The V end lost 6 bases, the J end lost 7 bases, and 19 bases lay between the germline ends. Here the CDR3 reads CSARGGGLTEQYF. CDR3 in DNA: TGCAGTGCCCGAGGGGGGGGCCTTACGGAGCAGTACTTC.

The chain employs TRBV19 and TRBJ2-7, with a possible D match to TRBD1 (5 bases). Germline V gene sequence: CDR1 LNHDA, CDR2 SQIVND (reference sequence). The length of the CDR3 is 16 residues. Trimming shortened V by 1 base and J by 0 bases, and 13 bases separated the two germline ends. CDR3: CASSIGAGMASYEQYF. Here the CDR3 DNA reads TGTGCCAGTAGTATAGGGGCAGGGATGGCCTCCTACGAGCAGTACTTC.

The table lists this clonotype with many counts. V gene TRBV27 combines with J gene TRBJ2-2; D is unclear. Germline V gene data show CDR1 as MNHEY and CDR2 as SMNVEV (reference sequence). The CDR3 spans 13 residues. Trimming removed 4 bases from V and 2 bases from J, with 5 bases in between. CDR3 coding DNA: TGTGCCAGCAGTTCCGGAAACACCGGGGAGCTGTTTTTT. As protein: CASSSGNTGELFF.

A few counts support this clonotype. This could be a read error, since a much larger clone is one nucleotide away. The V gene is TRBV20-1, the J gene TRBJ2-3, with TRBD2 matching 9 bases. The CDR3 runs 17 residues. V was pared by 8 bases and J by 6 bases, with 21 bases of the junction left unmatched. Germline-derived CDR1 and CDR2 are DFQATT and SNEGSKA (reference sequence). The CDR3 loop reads CSTILRGGEGIVDTQYF. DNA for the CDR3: TGCAGTACTATTTTGCGGGGGGGCGAAGGTATCGTCGATACGCAGTATTTT.

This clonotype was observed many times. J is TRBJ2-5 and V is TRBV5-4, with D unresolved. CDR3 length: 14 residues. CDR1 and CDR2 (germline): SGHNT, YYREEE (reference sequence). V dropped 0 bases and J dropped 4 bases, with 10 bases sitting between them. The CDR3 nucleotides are TGTGCCAGCAGCTTGGCCGGGCGTGGAGAGACCCAGTACTTC. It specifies CASSLAGRGETQYF. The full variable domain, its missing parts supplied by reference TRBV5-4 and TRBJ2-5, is ETGVTQSPTHLIKTRGQQVTLRCSSQSGHNTVSWYQQALGQGPQFIFQYYREEENGRGNFPPRFSGLQFPNYSSELNVNALELDDSALYLCASSLAGRGETQYFGPGTRLLVL.

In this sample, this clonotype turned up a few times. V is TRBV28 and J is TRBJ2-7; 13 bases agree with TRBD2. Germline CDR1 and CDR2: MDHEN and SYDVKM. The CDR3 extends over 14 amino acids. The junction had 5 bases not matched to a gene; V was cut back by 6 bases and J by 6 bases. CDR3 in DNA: TGTGCCAGCAGGAGGACTAGCGGGGGCTCCGAGCAGTACTTC. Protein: CASRRTSGGSEQYF.

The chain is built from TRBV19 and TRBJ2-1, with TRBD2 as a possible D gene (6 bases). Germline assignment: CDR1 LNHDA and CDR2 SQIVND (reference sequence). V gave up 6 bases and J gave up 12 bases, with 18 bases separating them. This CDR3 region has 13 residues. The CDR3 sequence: CASSLGRNSGQFF. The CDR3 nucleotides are TGTGCCAGTAGCCTTGGGAGGAATAGCGGGCAGTTCTTC. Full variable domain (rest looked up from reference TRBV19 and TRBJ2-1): DGGITQSPKYLFRKEGQNVTLSCEQNLNHDAMYWYRQDPGQGLRLIYYSQIVNDFQKGDIAEGYSVSREKKESFPLTVTSAQKNPTAFYLCASSLGRNSGQFFGPGTRLTVL.

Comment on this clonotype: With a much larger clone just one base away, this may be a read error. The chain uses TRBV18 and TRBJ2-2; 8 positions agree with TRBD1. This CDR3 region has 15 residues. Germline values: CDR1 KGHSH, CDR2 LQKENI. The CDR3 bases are TGTGCCAACTCATCGTTGACAGGGGACACCGGGGAGCTGTTTTTT. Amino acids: CANSSLTGDTGELFF.

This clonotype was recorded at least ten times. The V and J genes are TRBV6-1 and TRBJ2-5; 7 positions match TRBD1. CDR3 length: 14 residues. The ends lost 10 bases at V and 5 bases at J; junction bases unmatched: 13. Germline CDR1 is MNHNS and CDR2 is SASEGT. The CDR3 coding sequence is TGTGCCATCTCCGGGACAGCATTCGATGAGACCCAGTACTTC. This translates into CAISGTAFDETQYF.

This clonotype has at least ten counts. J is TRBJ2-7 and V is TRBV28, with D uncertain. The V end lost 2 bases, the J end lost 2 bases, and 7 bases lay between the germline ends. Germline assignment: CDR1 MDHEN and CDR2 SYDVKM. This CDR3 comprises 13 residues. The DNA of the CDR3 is TGTGCCAGCAGTTTAGACAAAGCCTACGAGCAGTACTTC. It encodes CASSLDKAYEQYF.

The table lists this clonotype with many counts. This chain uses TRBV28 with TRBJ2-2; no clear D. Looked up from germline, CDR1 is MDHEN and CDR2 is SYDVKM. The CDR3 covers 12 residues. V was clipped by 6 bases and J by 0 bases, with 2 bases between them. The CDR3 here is CASSANTGELFF. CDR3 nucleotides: TGTGCCAGCAGCGCGAACACCGGGGAGCTGTTTTTT.

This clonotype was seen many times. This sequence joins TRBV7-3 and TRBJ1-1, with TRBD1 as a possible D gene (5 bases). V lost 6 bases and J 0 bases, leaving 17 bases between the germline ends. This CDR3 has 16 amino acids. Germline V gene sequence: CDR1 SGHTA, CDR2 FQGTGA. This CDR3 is CASSPGHTSMNTEAFF. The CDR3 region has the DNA TGTGCCAGCAGTCCAGGGCACACCAGCATGAACACTGAAGCTTTCTTT.

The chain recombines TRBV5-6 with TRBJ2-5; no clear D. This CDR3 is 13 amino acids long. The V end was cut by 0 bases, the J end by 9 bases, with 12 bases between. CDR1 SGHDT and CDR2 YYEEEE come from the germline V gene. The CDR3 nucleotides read TGTGCCAGCAGCTTGGATCTCCATAAGGCCCAGTACTTC. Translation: CASSLDLHKAQYF.

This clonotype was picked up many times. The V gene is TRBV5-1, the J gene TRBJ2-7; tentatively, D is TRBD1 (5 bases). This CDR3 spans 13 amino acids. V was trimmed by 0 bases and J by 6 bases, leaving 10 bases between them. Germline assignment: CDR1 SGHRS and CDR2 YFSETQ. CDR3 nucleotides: TGCGCCAGCAGCTTGGTTGCAGGGCGCGAGCAGTACTTC. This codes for CASSLVAGREQYF. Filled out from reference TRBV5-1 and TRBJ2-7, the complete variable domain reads KAGVTQTPRYLIKTRGQQVTLSCSPISGHRSVSWYQQTPGQGLQFLFEYFSETQRNKGNFPGRFSGRQFSNSRSEMNVSTLELGDSALYLCASSLVAGREQYFGPGTRLTVT.

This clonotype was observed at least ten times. The chain's CDR3 is CSARGRDNEQFF. The CDR3 coding sequence is TGCAGTGCCCGGGGGAGGGACAATGAGCAGTTCTTC. The J gene is TRBJ2-1, the V gene TRBV20-1, with 7 bases that match TRBD2. CDR1 is DFQATT and CDR2 is SNEGSKA in the germline V gene (reference sequence). J was trimmed by 5 bases and V by 6 bases; bases with no gene match: 4. CDR3 length: 12 amino acids.

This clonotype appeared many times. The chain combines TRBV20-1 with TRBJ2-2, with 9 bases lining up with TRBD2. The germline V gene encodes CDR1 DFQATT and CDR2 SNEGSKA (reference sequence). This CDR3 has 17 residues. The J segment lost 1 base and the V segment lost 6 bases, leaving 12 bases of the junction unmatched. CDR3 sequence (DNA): TGCAGTGCCCCCTCCTTTGGTAGCGGGGGGAACACCGGGGAGCTGTTTTTT. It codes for CSAPSFGSGGNTGELFF.